This TCR beta chain is drawn from a study of blood T cells in healthy people across ages. Overall study findings and caveats: Without sorted subsets, naive and antigen-experienced compartments could not be conclusively compared.

This clonotype was seen more than once but under ten times. Its antigen is still unknown. A second PCR of about 6 to 12 cycles used a sample-barcoded 5' primer and a J-beta primer mix. TCRdb fed the 5' RACE reads into MiXCR, producing one record per CDR3 protein. The table shows hundreds of thousands of distinct CDR3 sequences, with about 42% occurring only once. This TCR came from a man older than 75 in good health. Sequencing was carried out using blood.

This chain's CDR3 is CASSLMGGTKYF. DNA of the CDR3: TGTGCCAGCAGCTTAATGGGGGGGACGAAGTACTTC. This sequence joins TRBV7-3 and TRBJ2-7; 7 bases are shared with TRBD2. This CDR3 region has 12 residues. V was clipped by 1 base and J by 11 bases; unmatched bases: 5. The germline CDR1 and CDR2 sequences are SGHTA and FQGTGA.